One sample yielded the 25 T cell receptor beta chains listed below, sequenced in a study of cytomegalovirus exposure and HLA in healthy donors. The PCR was carried out with 60 Vbeta primers and 13 Jbeta primers. Assay: immunoSEQ multiplex PCR; the TCRdb copy retains only in-frame clones and omits some. The data contain around 210,000 clones, roughly 85% of them singletons. Sequences were obtained from PBMCs. Receptor source: a girl aged 2-9 years in good health and CMV-seronegative.

Note on this clone: This specimen includes other DNA sequences encoding the same CDR3. V and J are TRBV30 and TRBJ1-1, with TRBD1 matching over 10 bases. The CDR3 spans 13 residues. Germline V gene lookup returns CDR1 GTSNPN and CDR2 SVGIG (reference sequence). V shed 3 bases, J shed 5 bases, and the junction held 3 bases outside the gene matches. CDR3 sequence: CAWSRDRGTEAFF. The CDR3, as DNA: TGTGCCTGGAGCCGGGACAGGGGAACTGAAGCTTTCTTT.

The chain uses TRBV7-2 and TRBJ2-7; TRBD2 agrees at 7 bases. V was pared by 1 base and J by 4 bases, with 1 base of the junction left unmatched. This CDR3 is built from 13 residues. The germline gives CDR1 SGHTA, CDR2 FQGNSA. The CDR3 DNA reads as TGTGCCAGCAGCTTAGGGCGGGGGTACGAGCAGTACTTC. It yields the protein CASSLGRGYEQYF.

The chain joins TRBV2 to TRBJ2-4; D might be TRBD1 (6 bases). Germline CDR1 is SNHLY and CDR2 is FYNNEI. This CDR3 comprises 12 residues. Trimming shortened V by 8 bases and J by 5 bases, and 10 bases separated the two germline ends. As DNA, the CDR3 is TGTGCCAGCTCAAGGACAGAAAACATTCAGTACTTC. This sequence encodes CASSRTENIQYF.

The V gene is TRBV7-9, the J gene TRBJ2-1; 8 bases fit TRBD1. Germline values: CDR1 SEHNR, CDR2 FQNEAQ (reference sequence). The CDR3 runs 14 residues. The J segment lost 5 bases and the V segment lost 5 bases, leaving 5 bases of the junction unmatched. Written as DNA, the CDR3 is TGTGCCAGCAGCCCAACGACAGGGGACAATGAGCAGTTCTTC. Amino acid sequence: CASSPTTGDNEQFF.

This clone was recorded only once. The chain has TRBV19 and TRBJ2-2; D uncertain. Germline V gives CDR1 LNHDA, CDR2 SQIVND (reference sequence). Trimming stripped 7 bases from V and 2 bases from J, with 17 bases between. The CDR3 spans 16 residues. The CDR3 spells CASTTVESPNTGELFF. DNA of the CDR3: TGTGCCAGTACCACAGTCGAGTCCCCCAACACCGGGGAGCTGTTTTTT.

This clone was found once. This rearrangement joins TRBV6-6 to TRBJ1-2; perhaps TRBD1 as D (5 bases). V was trimmed by 0 bases and J by 7 bases, leaving 18 bases between them. Germline CDR1 and CDR2: MNHNY and SVGAGI (reference sequence). CDR3 length equals 16 residues. CDR3 in DNA: TGTGCCAGCAGTTACTCGACCGCGGGGGGTGTGGGTGGCTACACCTTC. Protein sequence: CASSYSTAGGVGGYTF.

The chain links TRBV7-9 to TRBJ1-6; D not resolved. V lost 2 bases and J lost 5, with 10 bases in between. The CDR3 is made up of 15 amino acids. Germline V CDR1 and CDR2: SEHNR, FQNEAQ (reference sequence). The CDR3 DNA reads as TGTGCCAGCAGCTTATATCTGCGGGATAATTCACCCCTCCACTTT. Residues: CASSLYLRDNSPLHF.

The rearrangement joins TRBV7-9 to TRBJ2-5, with D hard to call. Germline CDR1 and CDR2: SEHNR and FQNEAQ (reference sequence). Trimming stripped 5 bases from V and 4 bases from J, with 20 bases between. The CDR3 extends over 16 amino acids. The CDR3 sequence: CASSPPTSGWRETQYF. CDR3 nucleotides: TGTGCCAGCAGCCCCCCCACCTCCGGGTGGAGAGAGACCCAGTACTTC.

The CDR3 DNA reads as TGTGCCAGCAGCCATTCTCGTCGGGGGTTCACCGGGGAGCTGTTTTTT. The encoded protein is CASSHSRRGFTGELFF. The rearrangement links TRBV7-6 to TRBJ2-2, with a weak D call TRBD2 (6 bases). This CDR3 has 16 residues. The V end was cut by 5 bases, the J end by 4 bases, with 17 bases between. The germline CDR1 and CDR2 sequences are SGHVS and FNYEAQ. Filled out from reference TRBV7-6 and TRBJ2-2, the complete variable domain reads GAGVSQSPRYKVTKRGQDVALRCDPISGHVSLYWYRQALGQGPEFLTYFNYEAQQDKSGLPNDRFSAERPEGSISTLTIQRTEQRDSAMYRCASSHSRRGFTGELFFGEGSRLTVL.

The chain joins TRBV7-9 to TRBJ2-1, with a weak D call TRBD2 (6 bases). V gave up 3 bases and J gave up 10 bases, with 25 bases separating them. Germline V gene sequence: CDR1 SEHNR, CDR2 FQNEAQ (reference sequence). The CDR3 sequence is 17 residues long. The CDR3 loop is CASSFSAPGLLKTEQFF. The DNA of the CDR3 is TGTGCCAGCAGCTTTTCCGCACCGGGACTGCTCAAGACGGAGCAGTTCTTC.

The table lists this clone with a count of one. V is TRBV7-8 and J is TRBJ2-7; TRBD1 matches 7 bases. V shed 3 bases, J shed 5 bases, and the junction held 4 bases outside the gene matches. Germline assignment: CDR1 SGHVS and CDR2 FQNEAQ. This CDR3 has 13 residues. For the CDR3, the DNA is TGTGCCAGCAGCTTCATAGGGGGCGACGAGCAGTACTTC. Translated, it gives CASSFIGGDEQYF.

The rearrangement joins TRBV6-5 to TRBJ2-2, with TRBD2 as a possible D gene (7 bases). The ends were cut back, 4 bases at V and 4 bases at J, with 13 bases in the middle. CDR1 is MNHEY and CDR2 is SVGAGI in the germline V gene. The CDR3 extends over 15 amino acids. CDR3 bases: TGTGCCAGCAGTTGGGGGGGGGCGCCCACCGGGGAGCTGTTTTTT. It encodes CASSWGGAPTGELFF.

This sequence joins TRBV9 and TRBJ1-1, with D maybe TRBD1 (6 bases). V was shortened by 0 bases and J by 1 base, with 10 bases between the two germline ends. This CDR3 contains 15 residues. CDR1 SGDLS and CDR2 YYNGEE come from the germline V gene. Here the CDR3 DNA reads TGTGCCAGCAGCGTAGAGTTAGGGGGGAACACTGAAGCTTTCTTT. Its translation: CASSVELGGNTEAFF.

The V call is TRBV5-1, the J call TRBJ1-6; 7 nucleotides match TRBD1. The CDR3 spans 15 residues. Trimming at V came to 4 bases and at J to 9 bases, leaving 10 bases not matched to a gene. Germline CDR1 and CDR2: SGHRS and YFSETQ. The CDR3 here is CASSQTTGAGSPLHF. CDR3 coding DNA: TGCGCCAGCAGCCAAACTACAGGGGCGGGTTCACCCCTCCACTTT.

The chain employs TRBV4-1 and TRBJ2-1; D possibly corresponds to TRBD2 (6 bases). Trimming stripped 6 bases from V and 2 bases from J, with 14 bases between. This CDR3 contains 15 residues. CDR1 is MGHRA and CDR2 is YSYEKL in the germline V gene. CDR3 loop: CASRRSGGAYNEQFF. The CDR3 coding sequence is TGCGCCAGCAGGCGTAGCGGAGGAGCCTACAATGAGCAGTTCTTC.

The gene calls are TRBV6-1 and TRBJ1-4; 10 bases agree with TRBD1. Losses at the gene ends were 4 bases for V and 6 bases for J; bases not matched to a gene: 2. From germline, CDR1 is MNHNS and CDR2 SASEGT. This CDR3 spans 14 amino acids. In DNA, the CDR3 is TGTGCCAGCAGTGTGGACAGGGGGTATGAAAAACTGTTTTTT. This gives the protein CASSVDRGYEKLFF.

This chain links TRBV14 with TRBJ1-2; 7 bases match TRBD1. Germline V gene data show CDR1 as SGHDN and CDR2 as FVKESK. This CDR3 spans 14 amino acids. The junction had 3 bases not matched to a gene; V was cut back by 1 base and J by 4 bases. The CDR3 loop is CASSQAYRGYGYTF. The CDR3 bases are TGTGCCAGCAGCCAAGCATACAGGGGCTATGGCTACACCTTC.

The V and J genes are TRBV27 and TRBJ1-6, with D possibly being TRBD1 (6 bases). The germline gives CDR1 MNHEY, CDR2 SMNVEV (reference sequence). The V and J ends lost 3 bases and 7 bases respectively, with 16 bases between them. This CDR3 contains 16 residues. In nucleotides, the CDR3 is TGTGCCAGCAGTTTTAGGGACATCAGAGGGAATTCACCCCTCCACTTT. Translation gives CASSFRDIRGNSPLHF.

The chain links TRBV30 to TRBJ1-6; D perhaps matches TRBD1 (6 bases). Germline lookup yields CDR1 GTSNPN and CDR2 SVGIG (reference sequence). CDR3 length equals 13 residues. V lost 0 bases and J 10 bases, leaving 10 bases between the germline ends. The CDR3 DNA is TGTGCCTGGAGTGTACAGGGCAGATCACCCCTCCACTTT. This sequence encodes CAWSVQGRSPLHF.

This clone came up a few times. The chain couples TRBV4-1 to TRBJ2-5, with 10 bases fitting TRBD2. The CDR3 is made up of 19 amino acids. Germline values: CDR1 MGHRA, CDR2 YSYEKL. V lost 0 bases, J lost 5 bases, and 15 bases stayed unmatched. The CDR3 DNA follows: TGCGCCAGCAGCCAAGAGCTAGCGGGAGTCGGGGGACCGTTGGAGACCCAGTACTTC. Translating gives CASSQELAGVGGPLETQYF.

V and J are TRBV5-1 and TRBJ2-7, with a weak D call TRBD1 (6 bases). The CDR3 consists of 16 residues. V was trimmed by 4 bases and J by 2 bases, leaving 19 bases between them. The germline V gene encodes CDR1 SGHRS and CDR2 YFSETQ. CDR3 residues: CASSLNPDRLTYEQYF. The CDR3 DNA sequence: TGCGCCAGCAGCCTGAACCCCGACAGGCTCACCTACGAGCAGTACTTC.

The genes are TRBV9 and TRBJ1-2; D ambiguous. Germline V lookup: CDR1 SGDLS, CDR2 YYNGEE. V lost 0 bases and J 1 base, leaving 13 bases between the germline ends. This CDR3 is built from 16 residues. The CDR3 region is CASSVEASASNYGYTF. In DNA form, the CDR3 reads TGTGCCAGCAGCGTAGAGGCTTCCGCTAGTAACTATGGCTACACCTTC.

The chain joins TRBV7-6 to TRBJ2-3; 8 nucleotides line up with TRBD2. V lost 3 bases to trimming and J lost 0 bases; unmatched junction nucleotides: 8. Germline-derived CDR1 and CDR2 are SGHVS and FNYEAQ. This CDR3 region has 17 residues. The CDR3 nucleotides are TGTGCCAGCAGCTTGGAACTAGCGGCTCCTAGCACAGATACGCAGTATTTT. Its translation is CASSLELAAPSTDTQYF.

The chain carries TRBV11-1 and TRBJ2-7; D might be TRBD1 (6 bases). CDR3 length: 12 amino acids. Germline lookup yields CDR1 SGHAT and CDR2 FQDESV (reference sequence). With 3 bases removed from V and 5 bases from J, the gap between germline ends came to 8 bases. CDR3 residues: CASSLGANEQYF. CDR3 DNA sequence: TGTGCCAGCAGCTTGGGGGCTAACGAGCAGTACTTC.

In this sample, this clone turned up once. This chain uses TRBV10-3 with TRBJ2-7, with 7 bases lining up with TRBD2. The CDR3 is 13 amino acids. From germline, CDR1 is ENHRY and CDR2 SYGVKD. V lost 6 bases, J lost 6 bases, and 8 bases stayed unmatched. The DNA of the CDR3 is TGTGCCATCAGCTCCGGGGGGTTGATCGAGCAGTACTTC. Protein: CAISSGGLIEQYF.